The rows below give T cell receptor beta chains drawn from one sample of a study of cytomegalovirus exposure and HLA in healthy donors. Profiled with immunoSEQ multiplex PCR; TCRdb holds only in-frame clones, not every one. Of some 160,000 clones listed, approximately 82% were seen once; the top ten hold 5% to 7.5%. The material sequenced was PBMCs. These receptors originate from a man aged 50 to 60 in good health and CMV-seropositive. Each CDR3 is given with its conserved first and last residue. D genes are given only for firm matches. Not every row has a clone size; where given, it reads once, few, many or a size class.

clone_size: -
j_call: TRBJ2-3
v_call: TRBV28
d_call: TRBD2
cdr3_nt: TGTGCCAGCAGCCGAAGCGGGGGGAGAGATACGCAGTATTTT
cdr3_aa: CASSRSGGRDTQYF

clone_size: -
j_call: TRBJ2-3
v_call: TRBV5-4
d_call: TRBD2
cdr3_nt: TGTGCCAGCAGCTTAACTAGCGGGCCCTACACAGATACGCAGTATTTT
cdr3_aa: CASSLTSGPYTDTQYF

clone_size: -
j_call: TRBJ2-3
v_call: TRBV6-5
d_call: TRBD1
cdr3_nt: TGTGCCAGCAGTTCCGAGACAGGGGGCACAGATACGCAGTATTTT
cdr3_aa: CASSSETGGTDTQYF

clone_size: -
j_call: TRBJ1-6
v_call: TRBV18
d_call: -
cdr3_nt: TGTGCCAGCTCTAGGGACACGGGCTCACCCCTCCACTTT
cdr3_aa: CASSRDTGSPLHF

clone_size: -
j_call: TRBJ1-6
v_call: TRBV27
d_call: -
cdr3_nt: TGTGCCAGCAGTCCCAAGGGGACAAATCCGAATTCACCCCTCCACTTT
cdr3_aa: CASSPKGTNPNSPLHF

clone_size: -
j_call: TRBJ1-1
v_call: TRBV4-1
d_call: -
cdr3_nt: TGCGCCAGCAGCCAAGTTTCGGCAGAGGGGAACACTGAAGCTTTCTTT
cdr3_aa: CASSQVSAEGNTEAFF

clone_size: -
j_call: TRBJ2-7
v_call: TRBV28
d_call: TRBD1
cdr3_nt: TGTGCCAGCAGTTTACCCACAGGGGGCCCCTACGAGCAGTACTTC
cdr3_aa: CASSLPTGGPYEQYF

clone_size: -
j_call: TRBJ2-2
v_call: TRBV5-1
d_call: TRBD1
cdr3_nt: TGCGCCAGCAGCTTGAGGACAGGGAACACCGGGGAGCTGTTTTTT
cdr3_aa: CASSLRTGNTGELFF

clone_size: -
j_call: TRBJ2-1
v_call: TRBV27
d_call: TRBD1
cdr3_nt: TGTGCCAGCAGTTCCCCGTCCGGGACAGGGTCCAATGAGCAGTTCTTC
cdr3_aa: CASSSPSGTGSNEQFF

clone_size: -
j_call: TRBJ1-5
v_call: TRBV6-1
d_call: -
cdr3_nt: TGTGCCAGCATCGACTCGGGGAATCAGCCCCAGCATTTT
cdr3_aa: CASIDSGNQPQHF

clone_size: -
j_call: TRBJ2-3
v_call: TRBV19
d_call: TRBD2
cdr3_nt: TGTGCCAGTAGTTTCTCCGGACTAGCGGGGGGCACAGATACGCAGTATTTT
cdr3_aa: CASSFSGLAGGTDTQYF

clone_size: once
j_call: TRBJ2-3
v_call: TRBV29-1
d_call: TRBD2
cdr3_nt: TGCAGCGTTACTAGCGGAGTTTTCCCAGATACGCAGTATTTT
cdr3_aa: CSVTSGVFPDTQYF

clone_size: -
j_call: TRBJ2-7
v_call: TRBV6-1
d_call: -
cdr3_nt: TGTGCCAGCACTGGATCACAGGGTAACGAGCAGTACTTC
cdr3_aa: CASTGSQGNEQYF

clone_size: -
j_call: TRBJ1-4
v_call: TRBV7-9
d_call: -
cdr3_nt: TGTGCCAGCAGCCCCAGACAGGTTAATGAAAAACTGTTTTTT
cdr3_aa: CASSPRQVNEKLFF

clone_size: -
j_call: TRBJ2-7
v_call: TRBV5-3
d_call: TRBD2
cdr3_nt: TGTGCCAGAAGCCCCCCGGGGGGGACATATCTCTACGAGCAGTACTTC
cdr3_aa: CARSPPGGTYLYEQYF

clone_size: -
j_call: TRBJ1-2
v_call: TRBV12-5
d_call: -
cdr3_nt: TGTGCTAGTGGTCCGGACTCCCGTCCCTATGGCTACACCTTC
cdr3_aa: CASGPDSRPYGYTF

clone_size: -
j_call: TRBJ1-6
v_call: TRBV27
d_call: TRBD1
cdr3_nt: TGTGCCAGCAGTTTAGGGGCGGGGGACAGGGGATCCTATAATTCACCCCTCCACTTT
cdr3_aa: CASSLGAGDRGSYNSPLHF

clone_size: -
j_call: TRBJ1-5
v_call: TRBV15
d_call: -
cdr3_nt: TGTGCCACCAGGGGCGAGAGGGTTCCACAGCCCCAGCATTTT
cdr3_aa: CATRGERVPQPQHF

clone_size: -
j_call: TRBJ1-2
v_call: TRBV6-5
d_call: -
cdr3_nt: TGTGCCAGCAGTTACCTACAGGGTCCGGGGGGCTACACCTTC
cdr3_aa: CASSYLQGPGGYTF

clone_size: -
j_call: TRBJ1-1
v_call: TRBV5-1
d_call: TRBD1
cdr3_nt: TGCGCCAGCAGCTTATTACAGGGGGCTGAAGCTTTCTTT
cdr3_aa: CASSLLQGAEAFF

clone_size: -
j_call: TRBJ2-1
v_call: TRBV9
d_call: -
cdr3_nt: TGTGCCAGCAGCGCCACCGGGGTTAGCCCCGCTTACAATGAGCAGTTCTTC
cdr3_aa: CASSATGVSPAYNEQFF

clone_size: -
j_call: TRBJ1-1
v_call: TRBV27
d_call: -
cdr3_nt: TGTGCCAGCAGTCCCTGGACGCTCGGAGGCACTGAAGCTTTCTTT
cdr3_aa: CASSPWTLGGTEAFF

clone_size: -
j_call: TRBJ2-1
v_call: TRBV7-2
d_call: TRBD2
cdr3_nt: TGTGCCAGCAGCGACGGAGGGACTAGCAACAATGAGCAGTTCTTC
cdr3_aa: CASSDGGTSNNEQFF

clone_size: -
j_call: TRBJ1-1
v_call: TRBV5-1
d_call: TRBD1
cdr3_nt: TGCGCCAGCAGTTCGGGTTATAACAGGGGCTCCCTTCGTGACACTGAAGCTTTCTTT
cdr3_aa: CASSSGYNRGSLRDTEAFF